This TCR beta chain was recovered during a study of CD8 T cells in Susac syndrome. Whole-study results and caveats: The number of individuals included in the study's TCR sequencing and HLA analysis was acknowledged as relatively small.

A note on this clonotype: What it binds is not known.

The ends were cut back, 0 bases at V and 5 bases at J, with 13 bases in the middle. Germline lookup yields CDR1 SNHLY and CDR2 FYNNEI. The CDR3 is made up of 15 amino acids. An amount of RNA that ranged from roughly 0.5 to 1 ug was reverse transcribed with random hexamers. One entry per CDR3 protein results from TCRdb running MiXCR on the immunoSEQ multiplex PCR reads. The table records around 200,000 distinct CDR3 sequences, roughly 95% of them present only once. The TCR comes from a human donor in good health. The sequencing sample was made of CD4+ T cells from PBMCs. The chain recombines TRBV2 with TRBJ2-5, with D possibly TRBD1 on 6 matching bases. The chain's CDR3 is CASSEANQGLETQYF. In nucleotides, the CDR3 is TGTGCCAGCAGTGAAGCCAACCAGGGGCTTGAGACCCAGTACTTC.